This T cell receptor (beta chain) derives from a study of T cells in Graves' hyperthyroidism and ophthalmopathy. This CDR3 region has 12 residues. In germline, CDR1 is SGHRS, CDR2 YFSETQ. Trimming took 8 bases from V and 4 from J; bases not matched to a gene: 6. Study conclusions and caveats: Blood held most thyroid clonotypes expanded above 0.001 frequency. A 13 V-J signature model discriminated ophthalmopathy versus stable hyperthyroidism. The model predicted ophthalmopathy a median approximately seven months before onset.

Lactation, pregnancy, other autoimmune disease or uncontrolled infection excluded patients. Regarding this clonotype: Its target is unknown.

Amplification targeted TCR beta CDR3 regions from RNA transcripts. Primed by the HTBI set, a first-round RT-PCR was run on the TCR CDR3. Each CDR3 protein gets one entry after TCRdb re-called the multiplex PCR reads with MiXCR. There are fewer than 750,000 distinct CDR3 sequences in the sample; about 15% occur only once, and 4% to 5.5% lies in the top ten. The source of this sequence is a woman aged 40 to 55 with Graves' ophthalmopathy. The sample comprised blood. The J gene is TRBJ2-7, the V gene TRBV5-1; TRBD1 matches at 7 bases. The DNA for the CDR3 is TGCGCCAGTCAGGGGGTTGGGTACGAGCAGTACTTC. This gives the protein CASQGVGYEQYF.